This T cell receptor beta chain emerged from a study of OX40 agonist ivuxolimab in advanced cancers. Study-wide background: People who had prior anti-PD-1, anti-PD-L1 or anti-CTLA-4 therapy could take part, and 40% had some.

This clone has just a few counts. This CDR3 contains 15 residues. Germline V CDR1 and CDR2: MNHNS, SASEGT. V lost 4 bases, J lost 1 base, and 3 bases stayed unmatched. Some clones are missing from TCRdb's copy, which holds only in-frame ones; the method was immunoSEQ multiplex PCR. The top ten clones hold approximately 2.1% of a sample with about 69,000 clones, 60% to 85% of them seen once. Specimen: CD4+ or CD8+ T cells sorted from blood, collected in a trial of the OX40 agonist ivuxolimab. The receptor was isolated from an adult with an advanced solid tumor such as melanoma, head and neck, liver or kidney cancer. The chain links TRBV6-1 to TRBJ2-5; TRBD1 matches at 10 bases. The CDR3 loop is CASSGQGAGQETQYF. CDR3 DNA: TGTGCCAGCAGTGGACAGGGGGCTGGCCAAGAGACCCAGTACTTC.